This TCR beta chain was profiled in a study of T cell repertoires in cytomegalovirus infection. Study at large: Public TCR beta signatures indicated both CMV infection and matching HLA type. Findings and caveats of the study: Clonotype analysis showed dominance of the ex vivo response by HLA-C-restricted CMV-specific TCR beta clonotypes.

TCRdb analysed the reads with MiXCR anew, one entry per CDR3 protein. The sample has roughly 920,000 distinct CDR3 sequences, around 32% seen once. There are a few counts of this clonotype. No antigen is known for it. Sequences were derived from cultured CD8+ T cells from PBMCs, sampled from culture after CMV antigen stimulation. This sequence was found in a human donor in good health (CMV status not recorded). Some clones in this sample may be carry-over from other donors' samples.

CDR3 coding DNA: TGTGCCAGCAGTCCCGACAGTCTCGAGTATAGGGCACACTTCTTC. This translates into CASSPDSLEYRAHFF. This chain uses TRBV6-6 with TRBJ2-1; the D gene is possibly TRBD1 (5 bases). CDR3 size: 15 residues. CDR1 and CDR2 from the germline V gene are MNHNY and SVGAGI (reference sequence). Trimming took off 5 bases at V and 16 bases at J, with 27 bases between the two ends.